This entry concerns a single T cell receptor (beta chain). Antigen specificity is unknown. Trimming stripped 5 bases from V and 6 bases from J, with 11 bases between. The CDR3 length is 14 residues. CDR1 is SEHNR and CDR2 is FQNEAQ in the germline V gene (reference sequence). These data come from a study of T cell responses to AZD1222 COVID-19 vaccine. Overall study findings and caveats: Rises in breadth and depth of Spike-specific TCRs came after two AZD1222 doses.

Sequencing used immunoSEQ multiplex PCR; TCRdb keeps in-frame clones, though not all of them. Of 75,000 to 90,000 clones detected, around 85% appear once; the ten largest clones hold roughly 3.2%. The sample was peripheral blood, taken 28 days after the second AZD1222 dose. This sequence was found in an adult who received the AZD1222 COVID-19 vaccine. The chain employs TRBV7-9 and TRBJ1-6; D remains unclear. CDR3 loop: CASSLIIGNSPLHF. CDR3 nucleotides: TGTGCCAGCAGCCTTATCATAGGTAATTCACCCCTCCACTTT.